A single sample is the source of the 10 T cell receptor beta chains below, sequenced in a study of human T cells and chemical hapten exposure. Time point here: patch test 3, about 24 weeks after DPC sensitization. Treatment defined: therapeutic diphenylcyclopropenone sensitization with weekly scalp DPC. A single record per CDR3 protein comes from TCRdb applying MiXCR to the RACE reads. The table shows 100,000 to 150,000 distinct CDR3 sequences, with around 11% occurring only once. The material sequenced was whole blood, taken in connection with sensitization to the hapten diphenylcyclopropenone (DPC). The source of these receptors is a woman between 45 and 65 years old with alopecia areata. Some clones in this sample may be carry-over from other donors' samples.

The V call is TRBV7-9, the J call TRBJ2-2, with D tentatively TRBD2 (5 bases). There are 15 residues in the CDR3. Trimming took off 1 base at V and 6 bases at J, with 12 bases between the two ends. Germline-derived CDR1 and CDR2 are SEHNR and FQNEAQ (reference sequence). CDR3 coding DNA: TGTGCCAGCAGCTTAGAAGCGGTGACCGCCGGGGAGCTGTTTTTT. Translated, it gives CASSLEAVTAGELFF.

In its sample, this clonotype was seen many times. The chain is built from TRBV29-1 and TRBJ1-1; 7 bases line up with TRBD1. The CDR3 is 14 amino acids. Per germline, CDR1 SQVTM and CDR2 ANQGSEA. Losses at the gene ends were 3 bases for V and 3 bases for J; bases not matched to a gene: 7. The CDR3 DNA follows: TGCAGCGTTGATATCGGGACAGATGACACTGAAGCTTTCTTT. Translation gives CSVDIGTDDTEAFF.

This clonotype was counted many times. The J gene is TRBJ2-1, the V gene TRBV20-1, with 7 positions matching TRBD2. Germline V gives CDR1 DFQATT, CDR2 SNEGSKA (reference sequence). Trimming took 5 bases from V and 0 from J; bases not matched to a gene: 13. The CDR3 sequence is 17 residues long. The CDR3, as DNA: TGCAGTGCTCCCCAAGGTGGCGGGAGAAGCTCCTACAATGAGCAGTTCTTC. Its translation: CSAPQGGGRSSYNEQFF.

This clonotype has more than one count but fewer than ten. The genes are TRBV13 and TRBJ2-1, with D perhaps TRBD1 (6 bases). V was cut by 4 bases and J by 3 bases, with 10 bases left in between. The length of the CDR3 is 14 residues. CDR1 is PRHDT and CDR2 is FYEKMQ in the germline V gene (reference sequence). CDR3 sequence: CASSSRDNYNEQFF. The DNA for the CDR3 is TGTGCCAGCAGCTCCCGGGACAACTACAATGAGCAGTTCTTC.

The chain joins TRBV14 to TRBJ1-2; 7 nucleotides align to TRBD1. CDR3 length: 15 residues. Germline V gene sequence: CDR1 SGHDN, CDR2 FVKESK. J gave up 4 bases and V 1 base, and 6 bases lay outside the gene matches. The CDR3 DNA reads as TGTGCCAGCAGCCAAGTCGCAGGGGGACCCTATGGCTACACCTTC. It is translated as CASSQVAGGPYGYTF.

With respect to this clonotype: This may be a read error, as it is one base from a much larger clone. The chain uses TRBV20-1 and TRBJ2-5; 8 nucleotides align to TRBD2. The junction had 15 bases not matched to a gene; V was cut back by 8 bases and J by 4 bases. Per germline, CDR1 DFQATT and CDR2 SNEGSKA (reference sequence). The CDR3 is made up of 15 amino acids. CDR3: CSTLKQSGRRETQYF. The CDR3 DNA is TGCAGTACCTTGAAGCAGAGCGGGAGACGAGAGACCCAGTACTTC.

This clonotype came up a few times. CDR3 sequence: CASMTVNTEAFF. The CDR3 region has the DNA TGTGCCAGCATGACAGTGAACACTGAAGCTTTCTTT. V usage is TRBV6-2 or TRBV6-3 and J usage is TRBJ1-1; TRBD1 might be the D (5 bases). CDR1 and CDR2 from the germline V gene are MNHEY and SVGEGT. The CDR3 runs 12 residues. With 7 bases removed from V and 0 bases from J, the gap between germline ends came to 6 bases.

This clonotype has just a few counts. This rearrangement joins TRBV7-3 to TRBJ2-6; D uncertain. Germline lookup yields CDR1 SGHTA and CDR2 FQGTGA. Trimming stripped 4 bases from V and 1 base from J, with 5 bases between. The CDR3 is 14 residues long. The CDR3 is CASSWGSGANVLTF. The CDR3 nucleotides read TGTGCCAGCAGCTGGGGATCTGGGGCCAACGTCCTGACTTTC. Full variable domain (remainder filled in from reference TRBV7-3 and TRBJ2-6): GAGVSQTPSNKVTEKGKYVELRCDPISGHTALYWYRQSLGQGPEFLIYFQGTGAADDSGLPNDRFFAVRPEGSVSTLKIQRTERGDSAVYLCASSWGSGANVLTFGAGSRLTVL.

V gene TRBV20-1 combines with J gene TRBJ2-3; D may be TRBD1 (5 bases). V lost 2 bases to trimming and J lost 2 bases, with 17 bases between them. Germline CDR1 reads DFQATT; CDR2 reads SNEGSKA (reference sequence). This CDR3 is 16 amino acids long. The CDR3 nucleotides are TGCAGTGCTAGATCAGGCAGGGAAACGAACACAGATACGCAGTATTTT. Protein sequence: CSARSGRETNTDTQYF.

This clonotype was picked up a small number of times. This chain links TRBV6-5 with TRBJ2-5; D unresolved. Looked up from germline, CDR1 is MNHEY and CDR2 is SVGAGI. This CDR3 spans 14 amino acids. The ends were cut back, 0 bases at V and 1 base at J, with 6 bases in the middle. The CDR3 nucleotides read TGTGCCAGCAGTTACTCGGGCAGCCAAGAGACCCAGTACTTC. Translation gives CASSYSGSQETQYF.